The TCR beta chain under discussion was sequenced for a study of T cells after yellow fever vaccination. MiXCR, run by TCRdb on the 5' RACE reads, gives a single entry per CDR3 protein. This table has 450,000 to 550,000 distinct CDR3 sequences, about a fifth appearing once. Study-wide results and limits: Clones from primary vaccination mostly reappeared after the booster (96% CD4, roughly 87% CD8). Only a small proportion of the clonotypes turned up in both the CD4 and the CD8 compartments, likely arising from convergent recombination. Though it reached lower strength, the secondary response hit its peak faster, day 5 versus 15.

Germline V gives CDR1 SGHRS, CDR2 YFSETQ. This CDR3 region has 14 residues. V dropped 2 bases and J dropped 4 bases, with 12 bases sitting between them. With respect to this clonotype: Its antigen is unknown.

The sequencing used PBMCs, collected less than 25 days after the first yellow fever vaccination. The rearrangement joins TRBV5-1 to TRBJ1-1, with D possibly being TRBD1 (5 bases). The source is a man younger than 35 who received the YFV17D yellow fever vaccine. CDR3 bases: TGCGCCAGCAGCTTTGAGGGGAGGACCACTGAAGCTTTCTTT. Translated, it gives CASSFEGRTTEAFF.